Below, 32 T cell receptor beta chains from the same sample are listed, as sequenced in a study of shared clonotypes between healthy human individuals. Sequencing used immunoSEQ multiplex PCR; TCRdb keeps in-frame clones, though not all of them. The table includes hundreds of thousands of clones, just over 90% detected once. Terminally differentiated effector memory CD45RA+ cells were excluded by CCR7 positive selection of CD45RO-negative cells. The sample comprised naive CD8+ T cells sorted from blood. These receptors came from a man aged 25-45 years in good health.

V gene TRBV13 combines with J gene TRBJ2-2; 14 bases are a match to TRBD2. CDR1 is PRHDT, CDR2 FYEKMQ, per germline (reference sequence). V lost 4 bases and J lost 5; bases outside the gene matches: 3. The CDR3 is 16 residues long. The CDR3 sequence: CASSWGLAGETGELFF. The CDR3 coding sequence is TGTGCCAGCAGCTGGGGACTAGCGGGAGAGACCGGGGAGCTGTTTTTT.

The V call is TRBV5-1, the J call TRBJ2-7, with a possible D match to TRBD2 (5 bases). Trimming removed 3 bases from V and 4 bases from J, with 14 bases in between. There are 14 residues in the CDR3. The germline gives CDR1 SGHRS, CDR2 YFSETQ. The DNA for the CDR3 is TGCGCCAGCAGCTCAGAGCGGATAGGATACGAGCAGTACTTC. Translating it yields CASSSERIGYEQYF.

CDR3 sequence: CASRMGAYNEQFF. The CDR3 DNA sequence: TGTGCCAGCAGGATGGGCGCTTACAATGAGCAGTTCTTC. The rearrangement uses TRBV6-5 and TRBJ2-1; D gene uncertain. The CDR3 runs 13 residues. The germline gives CDR1 MNHEY, CDR2 SVGAGI. Trimming took 6 bases from V and 4 from J, leaving 10 bases between them.

This clone has a handful of counts. The rearrangement uses TRBV6-1 and TRBJ1-5; 7 bases agree with TRBD1. This CDR3 contains 15 residues. The germline gives CDR1 MNHNS, CDR2 SASEGT. Unmatched junction bases numbered 9, after V lost 5 bases and J lost 5 bases. CDR3 amino acids: CASSPRRQGDQPQHF. The CDR3 DNA reads as TGTGCCAGCAGTCCCAGAAGACAGGGAGATCAGCCCCAGCATTTT.

This rearrangement joins TRBV6-6 to TRBJ1-2; no clear D. Per the germline V gene, CDR1 is MNHNY and CDR2 is SVGAGI (reference sequence). The CDR3 is made up of 15 amino acids. The V end was cut by 2 bases, the J end by 7 bases, with 17 bases between. CDR3 bases: TGTGCCAGCAGTTACCTTCTCGACACCTTGGGTGGCTACACCTTC. Protein product: CASSYLLDTLGGYTF.

The chain carries TRBV27 and TRBJ2-2; D is tentatively TRBD1 or TRBD2 (5 bases each). The CDR3 is made up of 12 amino acids. CDR1 MNHEY and CDR2 SMNVEV come from the germline V gene (reference sequence). Trimming pared 7 bases from V and 8 bases from J, leaving 11 bases between. In DNA, the CDR3 is TGTGCCAGCACCGGGGCTGCTGGGGAGCTGTTTTTT. Protein product: CASTGAAGELFF.

This clone showed up just once. The chain joins TRBV7-3 to TRBJ2-3; 9 nucleotides line up with TRBD1. The CDR3 extends over 15 amino acids. V shed 3 bases, J shed 2 bases, and the junction held 3 bases outside the gene matches. Germline CDR1 and CDR2: SGHTA and FQGTGA. CDR3 region: CASSFGQGSTDTQYF. Here the CDR3 DNA reads TGTGCCAGCAGCTTCGGACAGGGGTCCACAGATACGCAGTATTTT.

In its sample, this clone was seen once. The J gene is TRBJ2-2, the V gene TRBV7-3; D not certain. CDR1 and CDR2 (germline): SGHTA, FQGTGA. This CDR3 contains 16 residues. V lost 1 base to trimming and J lost 3 bases, with 12 bases between them. CDR3 DNA: TGTGCCAGCAGCTTAATGCCCCCAGACGACACCGGGGAGCTGTTTTTT. It translates to CASSLMPPDDTGELFF.

V is TRBV10-3 and J is TRBJ2-2, with 7 bases that match TRBD2. Trimming removed 11 bases from V and 7 bases from J; junction bases left unmatched: 7. Germline CDR1 is ENHRY and CDR2 is SYGVKD. This CDR3 comprises 12 residues. The CDR3 nucleotides are TGTGCCTTGGGAGGGCCAGGCGGGGAGCTGTTTTTT. Translated: CALGGPGGELFF.

The chain links TRBV10-3 to TRBJ2-3; 9 bases are shared with TRBD1. Germline CDR1 and CDR2: ENHRY and SYGVKD. The CDR3 spans 15 residues. Trimming took 10 bases from V and 4 from J; bases not matched to a gene: 12. The CDR3 DNA is TGTGCCACCCAAACAGGGGGCGTTTCCGCAGATACGCAGTATTTT. It yields the protein CATQTGGVSADTQYF.

As for this clone: Its ends do not fully match the called genes, so a read error is possible. The CDR3 DNA reads TGTGCCAGCAGTCTATCAGGGACGCTAGGCTACGAGCAGTACTTC. This translates into CASSLSGTLGYEQYF. The chain joins TRBV27 to TRBJ2-7; D tentatively reads TRBD1 or TRBD2 (5 bases each). This CDR3 region has 15 residues. The germline V gene encodes CDR1 MNHEY and CDR2 SMNVEV (reference sequence).

V and J are TRBV10-2 and TRBJ2-7; D call uncertain. Germline V gene data show CDR1 as WSHSY and CDR2 as SAAADI. Trimming took 3 bases from V and 3 from J, leaving 12 bases between them. The CDR3 runs to 14 residues. The CDR3 is CASSDGYRNYEQYF. CDR3 nucleotide sequence: TGCGCCAGCAGTGATGGCTACCGGAACTACGAGCAGTACTTC.

The rearrangement joins TRBV10-3 to TRBJ2-1, with D perhaps TRBD1 (5 bases). The V gene's germline CDR1 is ENHRY and CDR2 SYGVKD. V dropped 4 bases and J dropped 1 base, with 8 bases sitting between them. The CDR3 sequence is 14 residues long. The CDR3: CAISVQGSYNEQFF. The CDR3 nucleotides read TGTGCCATCAGTGTCCAGGGTTCCTACAATGAGCAGTTCTTC.

The V and J genes are TRBV4-1 and TRBJ2-7, with TRBD2 matching over 12 bases. CDR1 is MGHRA, CDR2 YSYEKL, per germline. This CDR3 has 16 residues. After removal of 2 bases from V and 4 bases from J, the junction contained 6 bases not matched to a gene. The CDR3 reads CASSQQLAGGFYEQYF. CDR3 nucleotide sequence: TGCGCCAGCAGCCAACAACTAGCGGGGGGATTTTACGAGCAGTACTTC.

This chain connects TRBV27 to TRBJ2-3; possibly TRBD2 for D (6 bases). V was pared by 6 bases and J by 15 bases, with 19 bases between. This CDR3 comprises 12 residues. The germline V gene has CDR1 MNHEY and CDR2 SMNVEV (reference sequence). CDR3 DNA sequence: TGTGCCAGCAGGATTAGTGGGGGGTTAGAATATTTT. Translation: CASRISGGLEYF.

V gene TRBV27 combines with J gene TRBJ1-1; the D is unclear. The CDR3 length is 14 residues. The germline V and J ends were trimmed by 5 bases and 1 base, with 11 bases remaining between them. Germline V lookup: CDR1 MNHEY, CDR2 SMNVEV (reference sequence). CDR3 protein: CASSTHSANTEAFF. The CDR3 DNA sequence: TGTGCCAGCAGTACCCACAGTGCGAACACTGAAGCTTTCTTT.

V gene TRBV7-9 combines with J gene TRBJ2-1; TRBD2 matches 13 bases. The CDR3 consists of 16 residues. CDR1 and CDR2 (germline): SEHNR, FQNEAQ (reference sequence). After removal of 3 bases from V and 7 bases from J, the junction contained 6 bases not matched to a gene. The chain's CDR3 is CASSFGLAGVRNEQFF. CDR3 DNA sequence: TGTGCCAGCAGCTTTGGACTAGCGGGAGTTAGGAATGAGCAGTTCTTC.

The chain joins TRBV7-2 to TRBJ2-1; tentatively, D is TRBD1 or TRBD2 (5 bases each). Germline V lookup: CDR1 SGHTA, CDR2 FQGNSA. V lost 4 bases, J lost 4 bases, and 23 bases lay in between. This CDR3 has 18 amino acids. The CDR3 nucleotides read TGTGCCAGCAGCTCACACCGACTGGGGGAGAAGGGGTACAATGAGCAGTTCTTC. Translated: CASSSHRLGEKGYNEQFF.

V gene TRBV7-8 combines with J gene TRBJ2-7; possibly TRBD1 for D (6 bases). With 4 bases removed from V and 3 bases from J, the gap between germline ends came to 13 bases. The CDR3 consists of 14 residues. The V gene's germline CDR1 is SGHVS and CDR2 FQNEAQ. This CDR3 reads CASSSTGPFYEQYF. The DNA of the CDR3 is TGTGCCAGCAGCTCGACAGGCCCCTTCTACGAGCAGTACTTC.

The chain is built from TRBV27 and TRBJ2-7; 9 nucleotides line up with TRBD2. This CDR3 has 16 amino acids. Looked up from germline, CDR1 is MNHEY and CDR2 is SMNVEV (reference sequence). V gave up 3 bases and J gave up 3 bases; unmatched junction bases: 9. The CDR3 DNA reads as TGTGCCAGCAGTTTTTTGCTAGCGGGGACGTACTACGAGCAGTACTTC. Translated: CASSFLLAGTYYEQYF.

The chain combines TRBV28 with TRBJ2-3; D is undetermined. The CDR3 spans 13 residues. Germline loops: CDR1 MDHEN, CDR2 SYDVKM. V was trimmed by 5 bases and J by 2 bases, leaving 8 bases between them. In DNA, the CDR3 is TGTGCCAGCAGTATCCAGAACACAGATACGCAGTATTTT. Amino acid sequence: CASSIQNTDTQYF.

V and J are TRBV4-1 and TRBJ2-7; the match to TRBD2 covers 9 bases. Germline V gene data show CDR1 as MGHRA and CDR2 as YSYEKL. The CDR3 totals 14 residues. The trim removed 4 bases at V and 4 bases at J, leaving 5 bases unmatched. As DNA, the CDR3 is TGCGCCAGCAGCCCCCCAAGCGGGAGGTACGAGCAGTACTTC. Residues: CASSPPSGRYEQYF.

The chain has TRBV11-3 and TRBJ1-1, with 11 bases fitting TRBD1. CDR3 length: 16 residues. Germline V gives CDR1 SGHNT, CDR2 YENEEA. The V gene end was trimmed by 5 bases and the J gene end by 1 base; junction bases not matched to a gene: 6. CDR3 DNA: TGTGCCAGCAGCCCAAGGACAGGGGGCGGGAACACTGAAGCTTTCTTT. It encodes CASSPRTGGGNTEAFF.

V and J are TRBV29-1 and TRBJ2-7, with D maybe TRBD2 (5 bases). This CDR3 contains 12 residues. Germline V gene data show CDR1 as SQVTM and CDR2 as ANQGSEA. Trimming took 4 bases from V and 2 from J, leaving 9 bases between them. CDR3 sequence reads: CSVVTRPYEQYF. The CDR3 nucleotides are TGCAGCGTTGTCACTAGACCCTACGAGCAGTACTTC.

This clone was recorded a few times. The chain combines TRBV28 with TRBJ1-2, with no clear D. Between the trimmed V and J ends, which lost 3 bases and 4 bases, there was a span of 12 bases. The V gene's germline CDR1 is MDHEN and CDR2 SYDVKM. The CDR3 has 14 amino acids. CDR3 nucleotide sequence: TGTGCCAGCAGTTTGTCGCCAGGAACCTATGGCTACACCTTC. Translated: CASSLSPGTYGYTF.

Only one count was recorded for this clone. The CDR3 nucleotides read TGCGCCAGCAGCTTGGCCGAGGGTACCGGCGAGCAGTACTTC. Translated, it gives CASSLAEGTGEQYF. The V and J genes are TRBV5-1 and TRBJ2-7; D possibly corresponds to TRBD2 (5 bases). The length of the CDR3 is 14 residues. V dropped 0 bases and J dropped 6 bases, with 13 bases sitting between them. Per germline, CDR1 SGHRS and CDR2 YFSETQ.

The rearrangement uses TRBV27 and TRBJ1-1; 7 bases line up with TRBD1. CDR1 and CDR2 from the germline V gene are MNHEY and SMNVEV (reference sequence). V lost 6 bases to trimming and J lost 2 bases; unmatched junction nucleotides: 6. This CDR3 is built from 14 residues. The CDR3 bases are TGTGCCAGCAGGGACAGGCCGATTAACACTGAAGCTTTCTTT. Translated, it gives CASRDRPINTEAFF.

The chain recombines TRBV27 with TRBJ2-7; 8 nucleotides match TRBD2. V lost 0 bases to trimming and J lost 5 bases; unmatched junction nucleotides: 9. CDR1 and CDR2 (germline): MNHEY, SMNVEV (reference sequence). The CDR3 extends over 16 amino acids. The CDR3, as DNA: TGTGCCAGCAGTTTATCTAGGGCGGCGGGAGGCGACGAGCAGTACTTC. This sequence encodes CASSLSRAAGGDEQYF.

This chain uses TRBV7-9 with TRBJ2-3; no firm D call. Trimming took off 5 bases at V and 1 base at J, with 10 bases between the two ends. CDR1 SEHNR and CDR2 FQNEAQ come from the germline V gene (reference sequence). The CDR3 loop spans 14 amino acids. CDR3 sequence: CASSKILGTDTQYF. Written as DNA, the CDR3 is TGTGCCAGCAGCAAAATATTGGGCACAGATACGCAGTATTTT.

The CDR3 is CASSLLADTGELFF. The DNA for the CDR3 is TGTGCCAGCAGCTTGCTAGCGGACACCGGGGAGCTGTTTTTT. V is TRBV5-4 and J is TRBJ2-2, with 7 bases lining up with TRBD2. From germline, CDR1 is SGHNT and CDR2 YYREEE (reference sequence). CDR3 length: 14 amino acids. With 1 base clipped from V and 3 bases from J, the junction kept 0 bases outside the gene matches.

V gene TRBV25-1 combines with J gene TRBJ2-1; D is perhaps TRBD2 (6 bases). Germline V gene sequence: CDR1 MGHDK, CDR2 SYGVNS. Between the trimmed V and J ends, which lost 3 bases and 3 bases, there was a span of 21 bases. The CDR3 has 18 residues. In nucleotides, the CDR3 is TGTGCCAGCAGTGATGTCCTGGAGGGGTTCCCTCTCTACAATGAGCAGTTCTTC. It translates to CASSDVLEGFPLYNEQFF.

The V gene is TRBV27, the J gene TRBJ2-2; the match to TRBD2 covers 8 bases. Looked up from germline, CDR1 is MNHEY and CDR2 is SMNVEV (reference sequence). The CDR3 consists of 16 residues. V shed 7 bases and J 5 bases; nucleotides not matched to a gene: 12. The chain's CDR3 is CASTQAGVFGTGELFF. In nucleotides, the CDR3 is TGTGCCAGCACGCAAGCGGGAGTGTTTGGAACCGGGGAGCTGTTTTTT.